This is a list of T cell receptor beta chains from one sample in a study of response to subunit inactivated influenza vaccine. TCRdb itself ran the RT-PCR reads through MiXCR, one entry per CDR3 protein. The sample gives under 550,000 distinct CDR3 sequences, 6.5% to 8% of which show up once; about an eighth is in the top ten. The sequencing here drew on PBMCs from blood, taken 23 to 25 months after vaccination. Receptors were obtained from a man aged 45 to 75 who received an inactivated influenza vaccine. The CDR3 runs from the conserved cysteine through the conserved F or W. D genes are given only for firm matches. Clone size is not always given. Where it is, it says once, few, many or a class for expanded clones.

clone_size	v_call	d_call	j_call	cdr3_nt	cdr3_aa
few	TRBV28	TRBD1	TRBJ2-7	TGTGCCAGCAGTTCAACCGGGACAGGGAACTACGAGCAGTACTTC	CASSSTGTGNYEQYF
NA	TRBV4-3	TRBD2	TRBJ2-3	TGCGCCAGCAGCCCCCGGGGGGTGGATACGCAGTATTTT	CASSPRGVDTQYF
many	TRBV4-1	NA	TRBJ2-7	TGCGCCAGCAGCCAAGAGAAGGGAGGCTACGAGCAGTACTTC	CASSQEKGGYEQYF
few	TRBV4-3	TRBD2	TRBJ2-5	TGCGCCAGCAGCCAAGACCATCCCAGGCGGGGGGAGACCCAGTACTTC	CASSQDHPRRGETQYF
NA	TRBV18	TRBD2	TRBJ2-3	TGTGCCAGCTCAGCAGCGGGATCAGATACGCAGTATTTT	CASSAAGSDTQYF
NA	TRBV11-1	TRBD1	TRBJ2-7	TGTGCCAGCAGCTCCCCGGGACAGGGCCCCGTATTTCTCTACGAGCAGTACTTC	CASSSPGQGPVFLYEQYF
few	TRBV5-6	TRBD2	TRBJ2-1	TGTGCCAGCAGCCCTCACTGGACTAGCGGCTACAATGAGCAGTTCTTC	CASSPHWTSGYNEQFF
NA	TRBV12-3/TRBV12-4	TRBD1	TRBJ2-2	TGTGCCAGCAGTCCCGGGACAGGGGGTTGGGCCGGGGAGCTGTTTTTT	CASSPGTGGWAGELFF
NA	TRBV4-3	TRBD2	TRBJ2-2	TGCGCCAGCAGCCAAGATTGGTTGCGGGAGGTCGCCGGGGAGCTGTTTTTT	CASSQDWLREVAGELFF
few	TRBV5-8	NA	TRBJ2-5	TGTGCCAGCAGCTTGGATGTCGGAACCCAAGAGACCCAGTACTTC	CASSLDVGTQETQYF
NA	TRBV3-1	NA	TRBJ2-5	TGTGCCAGCAGCCAGAATAAAGAGACCCAGTACTTC	CASSQNKETQYF
once	TRBV30	NA	TRBJ2-5	TGTGCCTGGAGTGTAATTACAGGGAAGAAGACCCAGTACTTC	CAWSVITGKKTQYF
NA	TRBV9	TRBD1	TRBJ2-7	TGTGCCAGCAGCGTGGACCCGGGACAGGCCTCTTACGAGCAGTACTTC	CASSVDPGQASYEQYF
few	TRBV7-2	TRBD1	TRBJ2-7	TGTGCCAGCAGCTCGGCCGGGACAGAGGGGTACGAGCAGTACTTC	CASSSAGTEGYEQYF
few	TRBV4-3	NA	TRBJ1-6	TGCGCCAGCAGCCAAGATAAAGGCCTGACACCCCTCCACTTT	CASSQDKGLTPLHF
NA	TRBV18	NA	TRBJ1-2	TGTGCCAGCTCACCACCCGTACGTTATGGCTACACCTTC	CASSPPVRYGYTF
NA	TRBV7-2	NA	TRBJ1-6	TGTGCCACAAAAGGGAACCACTATAATTCACCCCTCCACTTT	CATKGNHYNSPLHF
few	TRBV19	NA	TRBJ2-1	TGTGCCAGTAGTATAGGGCTAAGCTCCTACAATGAGCAGTTCTTC	CASSIGLSSYNEQFF
NA	TRBV3-1	NA	TRBJ2-7	TGTGCCAGCAGCGTGGTAGGGGGGTACGAGCAGTACTTC	CASSVVGGYEQYF
few	TRBV5-1	NA	TRBJ2-3	TGCGCCAGCAGCTTGGTGTCCCGGGGTTCGCAGTATTTT	CASSLVSRGSQYF
few	TRBV18	NA	TRBJ2-7	TGTGCCAGCAGAACACAACAGGGTTCCCCCTACGAGCAGTACTTC	CASRTQQGSPYEQYF
many	TRBV5-1	TRBD1	TRBJ2-2	TGCGCCAGCAGCGAACGACAGGGTGGAGGCACCGGGGAGCTGTTTTTT	CASSERQGGGTGELFF
NA	TRBV7-2	NA	TRBJ1-2	TGTGCCAGCAGCGCCCAACCTGGGGCAGGAGGGTCGGGTGGCTACACCTTC	CASSAQPGAGGSGGYTF
NA	TRBV3-1	NA	TRBJ2-3	TGTGCCAGCAGCCAATTCTTCAATTCGACAGATACGCAGTATTTT	CASSQFFNSTDTQYF
many	TRBV12-3/TRBV12-4	NA	TRBJ2-1	TGTGCCAGCCAGCGCCTATACAATGAGCAGTTCTTC	CASQRLYNEQFF
few	TRBV4-2	NA	TRBJ2-1	TGTGCCAGCAGCCATGAGTACAATGAGCAGTTCTTC	CASSHEYNEQFF
many	TRBV18	TRBD2	TRBJ2-5	TGTGCCAGCTCACCCTTATCCCAGCGGGAGGGCCTTGAGACCCAGTACTTC	CASSPLSQREGLETQYF
many	TRBV6-1	NA	TRBJ1-5	TGTGCCAGTCACCGGGACAAAGATAGCAATCAGCCCCAGCATTTT	CASHRDKDSNQPQHF
NA	TRBV3-1	TRBD2	TRBJ2-1	TGTGCCAGCAGCCAAGGGCTAGCGGGGGGGTTATACAATGAGCAGTTCTTC	CASSQGLAGGLYNEQFF
many	TRBV29-1	TRBD1	TRBJ2-7	TGCAGCGCCAGGACAGGCCTCTACGAGCAGTACTTC	CSARTGLYEQYF
NA	TRBV4-3	NA	TRBJ2-3	TGCGCCAGCAGCCAACAGATACCCGGACTTAGTCCCCAGGGAGCGCAGTATTTT	CASSQQIPGLSPQGAQYF
many	TRBV28	NA	TRBJ2-5	TGTGCCAGTGGACAGATGGAGACCCAGTACTTC	CASGQMETQYF
few	TRBV28	NA	TRBJ2-1	TGTGCCAGCAGTTCCCCTTTAAGCTCCTACAATGAGCAGTTCTTC	CASSSPLSSYNEQFF
NA	TRBV7-2	NA	TRBJ2-2	TGTGCCAGCAGCTTAGGTCTAGCTTCCGGGGAGCTGTTTTTT	CASSLGLASGELFF
few	TRBV20-1	NA	TRBJ2-1	TGCAGTGCTAGAGCGGTCAGGAATTACAATGAGCAGTTCTTC	CSARAVRNYNEQFF
many	TRBV7-2	NA	TRBJ1-5	TGTGCCAGCAGCTGGGACGCCGGTGGGGATCAGCCCCAGCATTTT	CASSWDAGGDQPQHF
NA	TRBV18	NA	TRBJ2-5	TGTGCCAGCTCACCCGTAGCAATGGGGCCAGGACAGCAACAAGAGACCCAGTACTTC	CASSPVAMGPGQQQETQYF
many	TRBV12-3/TRBV12-4	NA	TRBJ2-7	TGTGCCAGCAGTTCCCGCCCTAGGGTGGACGAGCAGTACTTC	CASSSRPRVDEQYF
few	TRBV27	NA	TRBJ2-7	TGTGCCAGCAGTGGGAGTCAGGGCCCGGTCTACGAGCAGTACTTC	CASSGSQGPVYEQYF
many	TRBV9	NA	TRBJ2-3	TGTGCCAGCAGCGTTAGGGGGGATACGCAGTATTTT	CASSVRGDTQYF
NA	TRBV20-1	TRBD2	TRBJ2-7	TGCAGTGCTGGGGGGGGTCGTCGCCCCTACGAGCAGTACTTC	CSAGGGRRPYEQYF
NA	TRBV27	NA	TRBJ2-1	TGTGCCAGCAGTTTATCTTGGGCGGAGCTTTACAATGAGCAGTTCTTC	CASSLSWAELYNEQFF
few	TRBV10-1	NA	TRBJ2-4	TGCGCCAGCAGTGATGGGGGTTCAAACATTCAGTACTTC	CASSDGGSNIQYF
few	TRBV29-1	TRBD2	TRBJ2-1	TGCAGCGTTGACCTGACTAGCGGGAAGGTTAATGAGCAGTTCTTC	CSVDLTSGKVNEQFF
NA	TRBV29-1	NA	TRBJ2-1	TGCAGCGTTGTGGGGGAGAACTCCTACAATGAGCAGTTCTTC	CSVVGENSYNEQFF
many	TRBV5-1	NA	TRBJ2-3	TGCGCCAGCAGCCTCTCGAGGGCGGATACGCAGTATTTT	CASSLSRADTQYF
many	TRBV12-3/TRBV12-4	NA	TRBJ2-7	TGTGCCAGCAGTTGGGCCTCCGAGCAGTACTTC	CASSWASEQYF
many	TRBV11-2	NA	TRBJ2-3	TGTGCCAGCAGCCTTCGACAGGTCACAGATACGCAGTATTTT	CASSLRQVTDTQYF
few	TRBV7-9	NA	TRBJ1-1	TGTGCCAGCACCTTGTCGACCCGAAGGACTGAAGCTTTCTTT	CASTLSTRRTEAFF
NA	TRBV6-1	NA	TRBJ2-1	TGTGCCAGCAGTGACAGGGCAGCTTTGTCCTACAATGAGCAGTTCTTC	CASSDRAALSYNEQFF
many	TRBV5-1	TRBD1	TRBJ2-7	TGCGCCAGCAGCCAATTCCGACAGGGGGGCGACGAGCAGTACTTC	CASSQFRQGGDEQYF
NA	TRBV20-1	TRBD1	TRBJ2-7	TGCAGTGCTCTGGACAGGGGGCTGGACGAGCAGTACTTC	CSALDRGLDEQYF
many	TRBV7-8	NA	TRBJ2-1	TGTGCCAGCAGCAGGCGTTCGGGGGTTGAGGGGAACAATGAGCAGTTCTTC	CASSRRSGVEGNNEQFF
few	TRBV9	TRBD2	TRBJ2-7	TGTGCCAGCAGTGGGGGGACTAGTATCGGCGAGCAGTACTTC	CASSGGTSIGEQYF
NA	TRBV15	NA	TRBJ1-2	TGTGCCACCAGCAGAGATAGGGGTCGGTATGGCTACACCTTC	CATSRDRGRYGYTF
NA	TRBV6-2/TRBV6-3	TRBD2	TRBJ2-5	TGTGCCAGCAGTTACTCACTAGCGGGGCGACGGACCCAGTACTTC	CASSYSLAGRRTQYF
many	TRBV7-9	NA	TRBJ2-1	TGTGCCAGCCGACGGTCAGGGGCAAAGTACAATGAGCAGTTCTTC	CASRRSGAKYNEQFF
NA	TRBV6-2/TRBV6-3	TRBD2	TRBJ2-1	TGTGCCAGCAGTCAATTCCGACTAGCGAGTAATGAGCAGTTCTTC	CASSQFRLASNEQFF